This record covers a single TCR beta chain. Its antigen is currently unknown. A much larger clone is a single base away; this may be a read error. CDR3 and TCR beta VDJ profiling relied on a genomic DNA template. TCRdb re-derived calls from the reads in MiXCR, one entry per CDR3 protein. Of 400,000 to 500,000 distinct CDR3 sequences listed, 65% to 80% are singletons. The sample is drawn from a study of CD8+CD57+ T cells in acquired aplastic anemia. Study at large: CD4+ and CD8+ cells, once sorted, gave DNA averaging approximately 3 ug. Reads per healthy sample averaged about 10.8 million (CD4+) and under 12 million (CD8+).

Germline V lookup: CDR1 MNHNS, CDR2 SASEGT. This CDR3 has 15 residues. Trimming removed 6 bases from V and 5 bases from J, with 19 bases in between. Study-level results: The same twenty-nine CD8+ CDR3 sequences occurred in patients and in controls.

The sample was sorted CD4+, CD8+, or CD8+CD57+ T cells (not recorded which) from PBMCs. The receptor comes from a human donor in good health, serving as a control. This sequence joins TRBV6-1 and TRBJ1-2, with D maybe TRBD1 (5 bases). The CDR3 bases are TGTGCCAGCAGGTTATCGCTGGGACCTGCTTATGGCTACACCTTC. It encodes CASRLSLGPAYGYTF.